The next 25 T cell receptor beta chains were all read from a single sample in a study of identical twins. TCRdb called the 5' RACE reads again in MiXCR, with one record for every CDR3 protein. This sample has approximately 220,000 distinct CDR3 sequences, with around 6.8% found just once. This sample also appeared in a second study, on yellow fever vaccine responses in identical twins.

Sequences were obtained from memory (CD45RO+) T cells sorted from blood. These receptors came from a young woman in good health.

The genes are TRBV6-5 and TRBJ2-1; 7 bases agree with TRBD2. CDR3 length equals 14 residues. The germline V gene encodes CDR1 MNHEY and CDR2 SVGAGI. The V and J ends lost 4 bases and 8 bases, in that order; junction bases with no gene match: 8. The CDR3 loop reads CASSSGLGWDEQFF. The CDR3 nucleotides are TGTGCCAGCAGTTCCGGACTAGGGTGGGATGAGCAGTTCTTC.

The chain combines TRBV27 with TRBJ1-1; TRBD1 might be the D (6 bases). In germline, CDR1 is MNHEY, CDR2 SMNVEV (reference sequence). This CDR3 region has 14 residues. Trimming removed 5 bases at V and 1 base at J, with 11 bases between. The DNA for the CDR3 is TGTGCCAGCAGTAGGGACATAGAGAACACTGAAGCTTTCTTT. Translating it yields CASSRDIENTEAFF.

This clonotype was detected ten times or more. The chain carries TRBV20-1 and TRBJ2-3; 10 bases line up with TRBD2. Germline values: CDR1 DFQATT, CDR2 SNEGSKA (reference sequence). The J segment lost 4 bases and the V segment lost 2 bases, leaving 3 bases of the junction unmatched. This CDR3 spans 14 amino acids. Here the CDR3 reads CSARRTSGADTQYF. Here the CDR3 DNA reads TGCAGTGCTAGACGGACTAGCGGAGCAGATACGCAGTATTTT.

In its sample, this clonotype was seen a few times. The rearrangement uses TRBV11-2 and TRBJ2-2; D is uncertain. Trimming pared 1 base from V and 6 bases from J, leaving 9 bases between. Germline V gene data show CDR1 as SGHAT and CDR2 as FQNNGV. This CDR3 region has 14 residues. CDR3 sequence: CASSLGAVPGELFF. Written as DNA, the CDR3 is TGTGCCAGCAGCTTAGGTGCAGTACCCGGGGAGCTGTTTTTT.

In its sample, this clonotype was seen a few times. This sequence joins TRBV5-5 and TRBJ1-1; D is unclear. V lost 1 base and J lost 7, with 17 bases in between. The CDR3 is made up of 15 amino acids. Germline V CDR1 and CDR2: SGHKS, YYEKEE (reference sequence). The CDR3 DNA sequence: TGTGCCAGCAGCTTGTCAAATTTCTTGGGCGGTGAAGCTTTCTTT. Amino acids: CASSLSNFLGGEAFF.

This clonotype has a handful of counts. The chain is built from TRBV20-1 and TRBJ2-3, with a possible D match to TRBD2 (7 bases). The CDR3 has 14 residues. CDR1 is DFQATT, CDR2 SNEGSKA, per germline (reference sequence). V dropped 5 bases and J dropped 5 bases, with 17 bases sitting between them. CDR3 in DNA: TGCAGTGCTTGGGGGGGCCTGCTTGAAGATACGCAGTATTTT. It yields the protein CSAWGGLLEDTQYF.

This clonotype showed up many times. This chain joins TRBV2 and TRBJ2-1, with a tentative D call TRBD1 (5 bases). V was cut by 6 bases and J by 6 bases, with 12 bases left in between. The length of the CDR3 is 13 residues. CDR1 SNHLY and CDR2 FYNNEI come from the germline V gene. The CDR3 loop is CASRIGQFNEQFF. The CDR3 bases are TGTGCCAGCAGAATCGGACAATTCAATGAGCAGTTCTTC. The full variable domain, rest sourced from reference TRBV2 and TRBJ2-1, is EPEVTQTPSHQVTQMGQEVILRCVPISNHLYFYWYRQILGQKVEFLVSFYNNEISEKSEIFDDQFSVERPDGSNFTLKIRSTKLEDSAMYFCASRIGQFNEQFFGPGTRLTVL.

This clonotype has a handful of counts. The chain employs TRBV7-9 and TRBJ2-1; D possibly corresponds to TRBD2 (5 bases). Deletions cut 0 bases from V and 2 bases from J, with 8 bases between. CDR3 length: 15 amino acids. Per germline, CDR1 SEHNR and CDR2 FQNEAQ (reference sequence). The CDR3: CASSLAVGTYNEQFF. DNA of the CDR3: TGTGCCAGCAGCTTAGCCGTCGGGACCTACAATGAGCAGTTCTTC.

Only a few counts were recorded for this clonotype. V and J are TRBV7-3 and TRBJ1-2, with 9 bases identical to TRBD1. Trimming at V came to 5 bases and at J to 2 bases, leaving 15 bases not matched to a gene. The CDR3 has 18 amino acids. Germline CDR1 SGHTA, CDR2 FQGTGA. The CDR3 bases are TGTGCCAGCAGCCTTTTCGGGCTACAGGGGGCGCAGAACTATGGCTACACCTTC. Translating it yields CASSLFGLQGAQNYGYTF.

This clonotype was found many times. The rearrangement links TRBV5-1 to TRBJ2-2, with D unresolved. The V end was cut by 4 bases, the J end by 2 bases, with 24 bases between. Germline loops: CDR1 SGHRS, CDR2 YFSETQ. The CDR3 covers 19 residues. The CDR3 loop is CASSPAETPPSFNTGELFF. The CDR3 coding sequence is TGCGCCAGCAGCCCCGCTGAGACACCGCCCAGCTTCAACACCGGGGAGCTGTTTTTT.

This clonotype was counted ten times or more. The CDR3 reads CSALGQAGEYEQYF. For the CDR3, the DNA is TGCAGTGCCTTAGGACAAGCGGGAGAGTACGAGCAGTACTTC. The V gene is TRBV20-1, the J gene TRBJ2-7; 8 positions match TRBD2. There are 14 residues in the CDR3. The V segment lost 6 bases and the J segment 4 bases; nucleotides outside the gene matches: 11. From germline, CDR1 is DFQATT and CDR2 SNEGSKA (reference sequence).

CDR3 sequence: CASSLTAGDEQFF. The CDR3 coding sequence is TGTGCCAGCAGCTTAACAGCGGGAGATGAGCAGTTCTTC. The chain links TRBV7-2 to TRBJ2-1; 8 bases map to TRBD2. The CDR3 is 13 amino acids. Germline V gene lookup returns CDR1 SGHTA and CDR2 FQGNSA. Trimming took 2 bases from V and 8 from J; bases not matched to a gene: 2.

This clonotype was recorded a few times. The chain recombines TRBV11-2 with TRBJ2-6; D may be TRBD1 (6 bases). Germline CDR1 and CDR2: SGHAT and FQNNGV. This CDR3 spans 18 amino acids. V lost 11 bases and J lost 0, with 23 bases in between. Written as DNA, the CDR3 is TGTGCCCAACTTACCCGACAGGCCTCACACTCTGGGGCCAACGTCCTGACTTTC. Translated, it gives CAQLTRQASHSGANVLTF.

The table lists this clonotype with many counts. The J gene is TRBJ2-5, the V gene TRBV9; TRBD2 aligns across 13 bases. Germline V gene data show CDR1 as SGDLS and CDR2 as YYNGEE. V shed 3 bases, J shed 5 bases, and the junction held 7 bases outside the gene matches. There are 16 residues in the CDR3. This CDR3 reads CASSELLAGGPETQYF. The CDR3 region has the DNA TGTGCCAGCAGCGAACTACTAGCGGGGGGGCCGGAGACCCAGTACTTC.

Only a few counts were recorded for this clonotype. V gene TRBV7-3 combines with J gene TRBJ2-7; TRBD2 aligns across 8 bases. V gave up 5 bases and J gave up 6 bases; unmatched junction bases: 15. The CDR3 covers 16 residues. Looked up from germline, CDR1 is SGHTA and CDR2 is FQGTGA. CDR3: CASSREPGLGFSEQYF. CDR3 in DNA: TGTGCCAGCAGCCGAGAGCCGGGACTAGGTTTTTCCGAGCAGTACTTC.

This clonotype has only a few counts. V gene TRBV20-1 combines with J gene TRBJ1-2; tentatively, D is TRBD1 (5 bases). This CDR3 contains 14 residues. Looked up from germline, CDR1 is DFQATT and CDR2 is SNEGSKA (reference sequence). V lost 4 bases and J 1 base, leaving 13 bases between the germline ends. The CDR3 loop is CSAKVAGNNYGYTF. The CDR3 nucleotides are TGCAGTGCTAAAGTAGCAGGGAATAACTATGGCTACACCTTC.

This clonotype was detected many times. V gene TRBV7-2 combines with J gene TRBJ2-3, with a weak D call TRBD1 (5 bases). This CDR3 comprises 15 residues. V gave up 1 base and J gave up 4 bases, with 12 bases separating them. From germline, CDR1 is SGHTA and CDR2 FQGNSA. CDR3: CASSLEGKKSDTQYF. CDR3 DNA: TGTGCCAGCAGCTTAGAGGGGAAGAAGTCAGATACGCAGTATTTT. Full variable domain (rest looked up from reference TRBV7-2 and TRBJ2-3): GAGVSQSPSNKVTEKGKDVELRCDPISGHTALYWYRQSLGQGLEFLIYFQGNSAPDKSGLPSDRFSAERTGGSVSTLTIQRTQQEDSAVYLCASSLEGKKSDTQYFGPGTRLTVL.

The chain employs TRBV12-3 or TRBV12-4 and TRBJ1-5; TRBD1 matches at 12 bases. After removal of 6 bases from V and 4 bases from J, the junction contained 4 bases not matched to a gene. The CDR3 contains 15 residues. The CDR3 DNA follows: TGTGCCAGCAGGGGGGGACAGGGGGCTAATCAGCCCCAGCATTTT. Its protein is CASRGGQGANQPQHF.

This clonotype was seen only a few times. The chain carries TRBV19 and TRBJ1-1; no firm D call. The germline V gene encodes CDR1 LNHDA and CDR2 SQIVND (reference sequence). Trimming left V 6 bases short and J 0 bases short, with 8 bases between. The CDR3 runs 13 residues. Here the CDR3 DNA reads TGTGCCAGTAGGCCACCAATGAACACTGAAGCTTTCTTT. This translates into CASRPPMNTEAFF.

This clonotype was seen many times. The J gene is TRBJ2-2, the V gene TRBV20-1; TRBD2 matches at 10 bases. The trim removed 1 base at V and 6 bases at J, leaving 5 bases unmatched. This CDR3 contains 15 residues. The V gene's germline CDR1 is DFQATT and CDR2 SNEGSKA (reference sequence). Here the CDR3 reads CSARAGAGGPGELFF. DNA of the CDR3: TGCAGTGCTAGAGCGGGAGCGGGGGGGCCCGGGGAGCTGTTTTTT.

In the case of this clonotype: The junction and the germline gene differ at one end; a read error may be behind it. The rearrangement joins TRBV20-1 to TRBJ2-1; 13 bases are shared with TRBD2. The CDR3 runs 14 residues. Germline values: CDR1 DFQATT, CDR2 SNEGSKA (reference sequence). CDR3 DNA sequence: TGCTGTGCAGAAGGACTAGCGGGAGTTAATGAGCAGTTCTTC. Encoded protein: CCAEGLAGVNEQFF.

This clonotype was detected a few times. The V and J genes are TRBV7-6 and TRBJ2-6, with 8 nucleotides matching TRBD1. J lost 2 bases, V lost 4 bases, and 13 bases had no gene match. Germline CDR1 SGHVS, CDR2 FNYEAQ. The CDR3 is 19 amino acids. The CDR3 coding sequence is TGTGCCAGCAGCTATTGGGCCGGACAGGGTATTGCTGGGGCCAACGTCCTGACTTTC. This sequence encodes CASSYWAGQGIAGANVLTF.

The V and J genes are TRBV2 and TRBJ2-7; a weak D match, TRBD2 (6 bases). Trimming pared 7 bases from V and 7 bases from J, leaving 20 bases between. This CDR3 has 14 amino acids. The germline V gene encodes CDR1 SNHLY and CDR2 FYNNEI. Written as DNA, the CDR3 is TGTGCCAGCACCACAGCGGCAGGACGGGGGGAGCAGTACTTC. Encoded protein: CASTTAAGRGEQYF.

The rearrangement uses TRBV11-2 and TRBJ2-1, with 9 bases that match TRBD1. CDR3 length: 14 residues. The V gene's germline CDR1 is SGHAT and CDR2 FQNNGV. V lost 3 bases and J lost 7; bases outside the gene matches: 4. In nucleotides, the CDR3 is TGTGCCAGCAGCTTCCGGACAGGGGTGAATGAGCAGTTCTTC. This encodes CASSFRTGVNEQFF.

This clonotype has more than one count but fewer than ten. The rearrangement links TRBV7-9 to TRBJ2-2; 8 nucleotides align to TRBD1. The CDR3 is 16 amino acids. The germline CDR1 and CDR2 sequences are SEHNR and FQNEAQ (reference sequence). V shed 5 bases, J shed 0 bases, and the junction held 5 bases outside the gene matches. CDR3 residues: CASSAAGGANTGELFF. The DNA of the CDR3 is TGTGCCAGCAGCGCTGCAGGGGGCGCGAACACCGGGGAGCTGTTTTTT.